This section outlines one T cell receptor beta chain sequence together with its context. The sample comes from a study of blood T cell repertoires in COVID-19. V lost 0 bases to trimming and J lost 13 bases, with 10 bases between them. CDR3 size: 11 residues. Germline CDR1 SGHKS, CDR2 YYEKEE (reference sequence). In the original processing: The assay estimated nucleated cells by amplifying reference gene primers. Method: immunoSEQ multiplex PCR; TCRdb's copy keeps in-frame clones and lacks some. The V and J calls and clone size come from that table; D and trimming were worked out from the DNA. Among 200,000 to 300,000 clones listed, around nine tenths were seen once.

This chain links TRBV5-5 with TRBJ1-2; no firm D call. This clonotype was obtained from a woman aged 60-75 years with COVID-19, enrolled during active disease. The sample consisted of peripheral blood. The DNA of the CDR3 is TGTGCCAGCAGCTTGGATGGCGGGGTCACCTTC. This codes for CASSLDGGVTF.